A single sample is the source of the 8 T cell receptor beta chains below, sequenced in a study of blood T cell repertoires in COVID-19. Sequencing used immunoSEQ multiplex PCR; TCRdb keeps in-frame clones, though not all of them. Altogether roughly 100,000 clones are present, roughly 88% being singletons, with the ten largest covering over 6.5%. Sequenced: peripheral blood. Receptors were obtained from a man aged 18 to 29 with COVID-19, enrolled during active disease.

The genes are TRBV12-3 or TRBV12-4 and TRBJ1-2, with 7 bases matching TRBD1. J was trimmed by 4 bases and V by 5 bases; bases with no gene match: 4. There are 13 residues in the CDR3. The CDR3 loop reads CASSRQGGYGYTF. CDR3 DNA sequence: TGTGCCAGCAGTCGACAGGGCGGCTATGGCTACACCTTC.

The chain couples TRBV6-1 to TRBJ2-1; the D is unclear. Trimming stripped 5 bases from V and 5 bases from J, with 7 bases between. Per the germline V gene, CDR1 is MNHNS and CDR2 is SASEGT. The CDR3 sequence is 12 residues long. CDR3 in DNA: TGTGCCAGCAGTACCAGTAACAATGAGCAGTTCTTC. Translated: CASSTSNNEQFF.

The chain employs TRBV6-4 and TRBJ2-3; D is perhaps TRBD2 (5 bases). The V end was cut by 0 bases, the J end by 0 bases, with 7 bases between. The CDR3 has 15 residues. Per germline, CDR1 MRHNA and CDR2 SNTAGT. In DNA form, the CDR3 reads TGTGCCAGCAGTGACTCCGCGGGCAGCACAGATACGCAGTATTTT. Translated, it gives CASSDSAGSTDTQYF.

Notes on this clone: Other DNA sequences of this sample code for an identical CDR3. This sequence joins TRBV27 and TRBJ1-1; D may be TRBD1 (6 bases). This CDR3 is built from 13 residues. The V gene's germline CDR1 is MNHEY and CDR2 SMNVEV (reference sequence). V gave up 5 bases and J gave up 1 base, with 8 bases separating them. The CDR3 DNA reads as TGTGCCAGCAGTACAGGGTCGAACACTGAAGCTTTCTTT. Translated: CASSTGSNTEAFF.

The chain has TRBV2 and TRBJ2-7, with 9 bases lining up with TRBD2. Germline V gene data show CDR1 as SNHLY and CDR2 as FYNNEI. CDR3 length: 14 amino acids. Germline trimming cut 6 bases from V and 0 bases from J; bases unmatched to any gene: 3. Here the CDR3 DNA reads TGTGCCAGCAGCCGTAGCGGGAGCTCCTACGAGCAGTACTTC. Translating it yields CASSRSGSSYEQYF. The full variable domain, with the rest looked up from reference TRBV2 and TRBJ2-7, is EPEVTQTPSHQVTQMGQEVILRCVPISNHLYFYWYRQILGQKVEFLVSFYNNEISEKSEIFDDQFSVERPDGSNFTLKIRSTKLEDSAMYFCASSRSGSSYEQYFGPGTRLTVT.

The gene calls are TRBV28 and TRBJ1-5; D possibly corresponds to TRBD1 (6 bases). V lost 6 bases and J lost 3, with 27 bases in between. CDR1 and CDR2 (germline): MDHEN, SYDVKM. The length of the CDR3 is 19 residues. CDR3 region: CASSPTAPWDIKNNQPQHF. As DNA, the CDR3 is TGTGCCAGCAGCCCAACTGCGCCCTGGGACATCAAAAACAATCAGCCCCAGCATTTT.

The chain recombines TRBV10-3 with TRBJ2-7; 11 bases are a match to TRBD2. Germline CDR1 and CDR2: ENHRY and SYGVKD. This CDR3 is built from 17 residues. With 0 bases clipped from V and 0 bases from J, the junction kept 4 bases outside the gene matches. The CDR3 spells CAISESTSGKSSYEQYF. The CDR3 DNA reads TGTGCCATCAGTGAGTCGACTAGCGGGAAAAGCTCCTACGAGCAGTACTTC.

The V and J genes are TRBV4-1 and TRBJ2-2; D may be TRBD1 (5 bases). V was cut by 1 base and J by 0 bases, with 9 bases left in between. Germline values: CDR1 MGHRA, CDR2 YSYEKL. The CDR3 consists of 16 residues. In DNA, the CDR3 is TGCGCCAGCAGCCAAGGGTTAGGGGCGAACACCGGGGAGCTGTTTTTT. Amino acid sequence: CASSQGLGANTGELFF.